These 29 T cell receptor beta chains were all obtained from the same sample, sequenced in a study of blood T cell repertoires in COVID-19. Libraries were prepared by immunoSEQ multiplex PCR; TCRdb keeps only in-frame clonotypes and omits some of them. The sample consists of about 220,000 clones, more than 75% of them appearing once. Source material: peripheral blood. All receptors come from a man between 40 and 49 years old with active or convalescent COVID-19.

The chain joins TRBV28 to TRBJ1-5; D call uncertain. Trimming took off 6 bases at V and 0 bases at J, with 12 bases between the two ends. This CDR3 has 15 residues. CDR1 and CDR2 (germline): MDHEN, SYDVKM. The CDR3 region has the DNA TGTGCCAGCAGCCTATCGGGAACTAGCAATCAGCCCCAGCATTTT. It encodes CASSLSGTSNQPQHF.

The chain has TRBV7-6 and TRBJ2-3, with TRBD2 identical over 9 bases. V lost 5 bases to trimming and J lost 6 bases; unmatched junction nucleotides: 9. CDR1 SGHVS and CDR2 FNYEAQ come from the germline V gene. This CDR3 comprises 15 residues. For the CDR3, the DNA is TGTGCCAGCAGCCGACAAGGACTAGCGTCGGATACGCAGTATTTT. Its protein is CASSRQGLASDTQYF.

This clone has more than one count but fewer than ten. The chain links TRBV7-9 to TRBJ1-2; 8 bases map to TRBD1. CDR3 size: 14 residues. Germline V gene sequence: CDR1 SEHNR, CDR2 FQNEAQ (reference sequence). V was clipped by 1 base and J by 5 bases; unmatched bases: 3. For the CDR3, the DNA is TGTGCCAGCAGCTTAGGTCAGGGGGCTTATGGCTACACCTTC. Protein product: CASSLGQGAYGYTF.

This clone has a handful of counts. V is TRBV7-9 and J is TRBJ2-5, with D possibly TRBD1 on 5 matching bases. V was trimmed by 5 bases and J by 4 bases, leaving 20 bases between them. The V gene's germline CDR1 is SEHNR and CDR2 FQNEAQ (reference sequence). The CDR3 is 16 residues long. The CDR3 nucleotides read TGTGCCAGCAGCCCCCAGGGTAGAAGCGTCGGAGAGACCCAGTACTTC. The encoded protein is CASSPQGRSVGETQYF.

This chain joins TRBV29-1 and TRBJ2-6, with TRBD1 matching 7 bases. The CDR3 totals 14 residues. Germline V gives CDR1 SQVTM, CDR2 ANQGSEA. Trimming cost V 3 bases and J 1 base; bases outside gene matches: 0. This CDR3 is CSVETGSGANVLTF. In nucleotides, the CDR3 is TGCAGCGTTGAGACAGGGTCTGGGGCCAACGTCCTGACTTTC.

V is TRBV3-1 (or the pseudogene TRBV3-2) and J is TRBJ2-7, with 10 nucleotides matching TRBD2. CDR3 length: 15 amino acids. The V segment lost 1 base and the J segment 5 bases; nucleotides outside the gene matches: 5. In germline, CDR1 is LGHDT, CDR2 YNNKEL (reference sequence). DNA of the CDR3: TGTGCCAGCAGCCAAGCCCAGCGGGGGGGCCACGAGCAGTACTTC. Translated, it gives CASSQAQRGGHEQYF.

This chain joins TRBV2 and TRBJ1-1; unclear D gene. Germline values: CDR1 SNHLY, CDR2 FYNNEI. The V end was cut by 2 bases, the J end by 6 bases, with 4 bases between. The CDR3 is 11 amino acids. Here the CDR3 reads CASSESAEAFF. Here the CDR3 DNA reads TGTGCCAGCAGTGAAAGCGCTGAAGCTTTCTTT.

V gene TRBV29-1 combines with J gene TRBJ1-5, with 8 positions matching TRBD1. The V segment lost 7 bases and the J segment 5 bases; nucleotides outside the gene matches: 4. CDR1 SQVTM and CDR2 ANQGSEA come from the germline V gene. The CDR3 is 12 amino acids. The CDR3 here is CSAGQGDQPQHF. CDR3 in DNA: TGCAGCGCTGGACAGGGTGATCAGCCCCAGCATTTT.

This clone was detected once. V is TRBV5-6 and J is TRBJ1-6, with 9 bases lining up with TRBD1. The CDR3 runs to 15 residues. V lost 4 bases and J lost 7; bases outside the gene matches: 6. Germline V gene sequence: CDR1 SGHDT, CDR2 YYEEEE. The CDR3 coding sequence is TGTGCCAGCAGCGGGAAAGGACAGGGGAATTCACCCCTCCACTTT. The encoded protein is CASSGKGQGNSPLHF. Looking up the rest from reference TRBV5-6 and TRBJ1-6 gives the full variable domain: DAGVTQSPTHLIKTRGQQVTLRCSPKSGHDTVSWYQQALGQGPQFIFQYYEEEERQRGNFPDRFSGHQFPNYSSELNVNALLLGDSALYLCASSGKGQGNSPLHFGNGTRLTVT.

The count of this clone is one. The chain is built from TRBV9 and TRBJ2-3, with 13 nucleotides matching TRBD2. J gave up 6 bases and V 3 bases, and 7 bases lay outside the gene matches. CDR1 is SGDLS, CDR2 YYNGEE, per germline. The CDR3 consists of 16 residues. CDR3 in DNA: TGTGCCAGCAGCGAGCACCCGGGACTAGCGGGGGATACGCAGTATTTT. Its translation is CASSEHPGLAGDTQYF.

This sequence joins TRBV5-1 and TRBJ1-1; 9 nucleotides agree with TRBD1. V lost 5 bases and J lost 1; bases outside the gene matches: 12. This CDR3 is built from 17 residues. Germline-derived CDR1 and CDR2 are SGHRS and YFSETQ. The CDR3 is CASRYVPGQGWNTEAFF. The CDR3 DNA is TGCGCCAGCAGGTACGTCCCGGGACAGGGTTGGAACACTGAAGCTTTCTTT. The full variable domain, rest sourced from reference TRBV5-1 and TRBJ1-1, is KAGVTQTPRYLIKTRGQQVTLSCSPISGHRSVSWYQQTPGQGLQFLFEYFSETQRNKGNFPGRFSGRQFSNSRSEMNVSTLELGDSALYLCASRYVPGQGWNTEAFFGQGTRLTVV.

The J gene is TRBJ1-1, the V gene TRBV5-8; D gene unclear. Trimming took off 6 bases at V and 14 bases at J, with 29 bases between the two ends. The germline V gene has CDR1 SGHTS and CDR2 YDEGEE. CDR3 length: 15 residues. The CDR3 region is CASTTGELPSSGTFF. Here the CDR3 DNA reads TGTGCCAGCACGACTGGGGAGTTACCTTCTTCAGGTACCTTCTTT. The full variable domain, rest sourced from reference TRBV5-8 and TRBJ1-1, is EAGVTQSPTHLIKTRGQQATLRCSPISGHTSVYWYQQALGLGLQFLLWYDEGEERNRGNFPPRFSGRQFPNYSSELNVNALELEDSALYLCASTTGELPSSGTFFGQGTRLTVV.

This rearrangement joins TRBV6-6 to TRBJ1-4; D gene unclear. CDR1 and CDR2 from the germline V gene are MNHNY and SVGAGI (reference sequence). Trimming took 8 bases from V and 2 from J, leaving 6 bases between them. The CDR3 contains 12 residues. The CDR3, as DNA: TGTGCCAGCCAACAGACTAATGAAAAACTGTTTTTT. Translation: CASQQTNEKLFF.

CDR3 DNA: TGTGCCAGCAGTCTGACCGGGGGGCCTGGCTATGGCTACACCTTC. This translates into CASSLTGGPGYGYTF. This chain links TRBV27 with TRBJ1-2; tentative D call: TRBD1 (6 bases). There are 15 residues in the CDR3. V lost 5 bases to trimming and J lost 4 bases, with 17 bases between them. CDR1 and CDR2 from the germline V gene are MNHEY and SMNVEV (reference sequence).

The V and J genes are TRBV27 and TRBJ1-6; 9 bases are shared with TRBD1. This CDR3 comprises 14 residues. The trim removed 5 bases at V and 14 bases at J, leaving 10 bases unmatched. CDR1 is MNHEY and CDR2 is SMNVEV in the germline V gene (reference sequence). CDR3 in amino acids: CASSLWTGERALHF. In DNA, the CDR3 is TGTGCCAGCAGTCTCTGGACAGGGGAAAGGGCCCTCCACTTT.

CDR3 bases: TGTGCCAGCAGCTTAGATGGCCATGAGCAGTTCTTC. Residues: CASSLDGHEQFF. This chain uses TRBV11-3 with TRBJ2-1; D ambiguous. Trimming left V 0 bases short and J 8 bases short, with 5 bases between. Germline assignment: CDR1 SGHNT and CDR2 YENEEA. This CDR3 has 12 residues.

This chain connects TRBV7-9 to TRBJ2-7; D might be TRBD1 (6 bases). The CDR3 runs to 14 residues. The V end lost 0 bases, the J end lost 3 bases, and 9 bases lay between the germline ends. CDR1 and CDR2 from the germline V gene are SEHNR and FQNEAQ (reference sequence). The CDR3 here is CASSLAGTIYEQYF. As DNA, the CDR3 is TGTGCCAGCAGCTTAGCCGGGACAATCTACGAGCAGTACTTC.

The genes are TRBV10-3 and TRBJ2-1; 10 bases are shared with TRBD2. The CDR3 loop spans 15 amino acids. V shed 4 bases and J 2 bases; nucleotides not matched to a gene: 2. Germline values: CDR1 ENHRY, CDR2 SYGVKD. The CDR3 coding sequence is TGTGCCATCAGTGTGAGCGGGGGGGCCTACAATGAGCAGTTCTTC. As protein: CAISVSGGAYNEQFF.

The chain joins TRBV5-1 to TRBJ1-1; 9 nucleotides line up with TRBD1. Germline V lookup: CDR1 SGHRS, CDR2 YFSETQ. CDR3 length equals 14 residues. J gave up 3 bases and V 4 bases, and 4 bases lay outside the gene matches. Here the CDR3 reads CASSPGTGYTEAFF. The CDR3 DNA follows: TGCGCCAGCAGCCCTGGGACAGGGTACACTGAAGCTTTCTTT.

The chain couples TRBV19 to TRBJ1-6; no clear D. Germline V gene lookup returns CDR1 LNHDA and CDR2 SQIVND (reference sequence). The CDR3 loop spans 13 amino acids. V was cut by 3 bases and J by 9 bases, with 9 bases left in between. The CDR3, as DNA: TGTGCCAGTAGTATGGGAGGGAGTTCACCCCTCCACTTT. Protein: CASSMGGSSPLHF.

CDR3 nucleotide sequence: TGTGCCAGCAGCCGCACGGTCTACGAGCAGTACTTC. Its protein is CASSRTVYEQYF. The V gene is TRBV6-6, the J gene TRBJ2-7; no reliable D call. V was pared by 6 bases and J by 3 bases, with 9 bases between. Germline V gene data show CDR1 as MNHNY and CDR2 as SVGAGI (reference sequence). The CDR3 is made up of 12 amino acids.

The V gene is TRBV5-1, the J gene TRBJ1-4; 9 bases align to TRBD1. The germline gives CDR1 SGHRS, CDR2 YFSETQ. The CDR3 is 13 residues long. Unmatched junction bases numbered 3, after V lost 4 bases and J lost 8 bases. In DNA, the CDR3 is TGCGCCAGCAGCGTCACAGGGGGCGAAAAACTGTTTTTT. Protein sequence: CASSVTGGEKLFF.

V usage is TRBV28 and J usage is TRBJ1-2; TRBD1 might be the D (6 bases). The V end was cut by 5 bases, the J end by 7 bases, with 17 bases between. This CDR3 region has 14 residues. CDR1 is MDHEN, CDR2 SYDVKM, per germline. Written as DNA, the CDR3 is TGTGCCAGCAGTATACAGGGAGAAGGCTTTGGCTACACCTTC. The encoded protein is CASSIQGEGFGYTF.

V is TRBV28 and J is TRBJ1-1, with D perhaps matching TRBD1 (6 bases). This CDR3 comprises 14 residues. Trimming left V 6 bases short and J 7 bases short, with 18 bases between. CDR1 MDHEN and CDR2 SYDVKM come from the germline V gene. CDR3 residues: CASSLDRTIVEAFF. CDR3 nucleotides: TGTGCCAGCAGCTTAGACAGGACGATAGTTGAAGCTTTCTTT.

The chain couples TRBV11-2 to TRBJ2-1; TRBD1 aligns across 10 bases. The CDR3 is 17 amino acids. Germline V CDR1 and CDR2: SGHAT, FQNNGV. The ends lost 5 bases at V and 4 bases at J; junction bases unmatched: 11. The CDR3 sequence is CASSPGTGTGEYNEQFF. As DNA, the CDR3 is TGTGCCAGCAGCCCAGGGACGGGGACAGGGGAATACAATGAGCAGTTCTTC.

Remarks on this clone: Other DNA sequences in the sample encode the same CDR3. This chain links TRBV5-1 with TRBJ2-3; 7 bases map to TRBD1. The germline CDR1 and CDR2 sequences are SGHRS and YFSETQ. This CDR3 has 15 amino acids. V shed 0 bases and J 0 bases; nucleotides not matched to a gene: 1. CDR3 coding DNA: TGCGCCAGCAGCTTGGAAGGGGGCAGCACAGATACGCAGTATTTT. Amino acids: CASSLEGGSTDTQYF.

The rearrangement uses TRBV30 and TRBJ1-2; no clear D. The CDR3 runs to 14 residues. Germline loops: CDR1 GTSNPN, CDR2 SVGIG (reference sequence). V was shortened by 0 bases and J by 5 bases, with 13 bases between the two germline ends. The CDR3 loop reads CAWSVGRREYGYTF. The DNA of the CDR3 is TGTGCCTGGAGTGTAGGCCGCCGGGAATATGGCTACACCTTC.

This clone appeared a few times. The V and J genes are TRBV28 and TRBJ1-1; the D gene is possibly TRBD1 (6 bases). Per germline, CDR1 MDHEN and CDR2 SYDVKM. The germline V and J ends were trimmed by 6 bases and 8 bases, with 13 bases remaining between them. This CDR3 region has 12 residues. In DNA, the CDR3 is TGTGCCAGCAGAGCTACAGGGCGGGAAGCTTTCTTT. Protein: CASRATGREAFF.

The chain employs TRBV28 and TRBJ1-5; D is unresolved. The germline CDR1 and CDR2 sequences are MDHEN and SYDVKM. This CDR3 is 15 amino acids long. V was pared by 5 bases and J by 1 base, with 12 bases between. CDR3 bases: TGTGCCAGCAGTACCCGGAGGGAGAGCAATCAGCCCCAGCATTTT. This codes for CASSTRRESNQPQHF.